The clone carrying this T cell receptor beta chain was detected ten times or more. The antigen remains undetermined. Isolated RNA was reverse transcribed in full, so expressed TCRB transcripts were sequenced. TCRdb keeps only in-frame clones here, not all; method: immunoSEQ multiplex PCR. Of hundreds of thousands of clones listed, 12% to 15% are singletons. Germline CDR1 reads SGHNT; CDR2 reads YENEEA. J lost 3 bases, V lost 5 bases, and 14 bases had no gene match. This CDR3 has 17 residues. These data are taken from a study of beta chain features in type 1 diabetes. Overall study context: On cell yields, gender and age, patients and healthy donors were similar. Findings and limits, study-wide: The question left open here concerned HLA type influencing TCRB rearrangement. A cDNA-based sequencing approach could over-represent cells with high TCR expression.

This receptor was identified in a man aged 30 to 45 in good health. This rearrangement joins TRBV11-3 to TRBJ2-5, with TRBD2 matching 8 bases. The specimen sequenced was central memory CD4+ T cells from blood. The CDR3 nucleotides are TGTGCCAGCAGCCGCGGGTCCTCCGGGGGGGCTAAAGAGACCCAGTACTTC. Protein sequence: CASSRGSSGGAKETQYF.